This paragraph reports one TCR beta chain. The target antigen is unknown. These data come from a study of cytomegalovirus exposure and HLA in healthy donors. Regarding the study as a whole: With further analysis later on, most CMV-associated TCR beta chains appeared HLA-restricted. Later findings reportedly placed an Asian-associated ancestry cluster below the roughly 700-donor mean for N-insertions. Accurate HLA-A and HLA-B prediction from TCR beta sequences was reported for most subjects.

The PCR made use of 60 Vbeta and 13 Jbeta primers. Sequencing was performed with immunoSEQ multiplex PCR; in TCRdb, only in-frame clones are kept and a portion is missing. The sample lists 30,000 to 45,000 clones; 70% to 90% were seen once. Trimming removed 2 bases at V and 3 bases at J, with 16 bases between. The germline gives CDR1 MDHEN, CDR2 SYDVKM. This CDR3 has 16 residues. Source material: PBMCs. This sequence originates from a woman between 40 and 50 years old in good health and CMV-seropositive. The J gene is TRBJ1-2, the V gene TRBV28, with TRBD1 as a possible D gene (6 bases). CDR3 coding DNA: TGTGCCAGCAGTTTAAGGGGGGGCGCGGCGGACTATGGCTACACCTTC. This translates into CASSLRGGAADYGYTF.